This T cell receptor beta chain was sequenced during a study of blood T cells in healthy people across ages. Study results and caveats: Unsorted PBMCs ruled out conclusive naive versus antigen-experienced comparison.

This clonotype came up a few times. Its target is unknown. Alongside a J-beta primer mix, a sample-barcoded 5' primer served in a second PCR lasting about 7 to 12 cycles. Each CDR3 protein is one row after TCRdb ran MiXCR on the 5' RACE reads. This sample has fewer than 950,000 distinct CDR3 sequences; 36% occur once, and the top ten carry 10% to 15%. With V trimmed by 6 bases and J by 14 bases, 10 bases remained unmatched. The CDR3 loop spans 13 amino acids. Sequencing was carried out using blood. This clonotype was obtained from a man between 18 and 35 years old in good health. The rearrangement joins TRBV12-3 or TRBV12-4 to TRBJ1-4, with TRBD1 identical over 9 bases. The CDR3 here is CASRWTGARGLFF. The DNA of the CDR3 is TGTGCCAGCAGGTGGACAGGGGCTAGGGGGCTGTTTTTT.